The source of this TCR beta chain is a study of T cell responses to AZD1222 COVID-19 vaccine. About the research overall: Pooling was applied to second doses at about 4 or about 12 weeks.

The germline CDR1 and CDR2 sequences are SGHTA and FQGNSA. Unmatched junction bases numbered 7, after V lost 1 base and J lost 5 bases. The CDR3 contains 16 residues. Whole-study findings and limits: Close to half of spike-specific TCRs reportedly recognize unmutated variant regions. The repertoires were collected only after the peak T cell response. Baseline seropositives among AZD1222 recipients totaled only 5 to 7.

Assay: immunoSEQ multiplex PCR; the TCRdb copy retains only in-frame clones and omits some. This sample has around 120,000 clones, with roughly 89% found just once. The count of this clone is one. The antigen remains undetermined. The sample here was peripheral blood, taken on day 0 of AZD1222 vaccination. This receptor was identified in an adult in good health. This sequence joins TRBV7-2 and TRBJ2-1; TRBD1 agrees at 8 bases. In DNA form, the CDR3 reads TGTGCCAGCAGCTTAGGAGCCCGACAGGGGAACAATGAGCAGTTCTTC. Its protein product is CASSLGARQGNNEQFF.